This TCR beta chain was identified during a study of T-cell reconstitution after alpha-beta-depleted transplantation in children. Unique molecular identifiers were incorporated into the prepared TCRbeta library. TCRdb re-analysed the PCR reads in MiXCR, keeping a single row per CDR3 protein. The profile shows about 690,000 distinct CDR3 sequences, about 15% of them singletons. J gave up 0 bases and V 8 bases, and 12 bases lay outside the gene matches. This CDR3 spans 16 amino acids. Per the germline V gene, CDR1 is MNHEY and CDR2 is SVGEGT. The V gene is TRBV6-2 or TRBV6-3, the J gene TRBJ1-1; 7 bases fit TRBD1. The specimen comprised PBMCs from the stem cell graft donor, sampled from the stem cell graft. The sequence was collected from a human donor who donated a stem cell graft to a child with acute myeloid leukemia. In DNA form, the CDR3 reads TGTGCCAGCGGGCGCAGGGGGAGGAACATGAACACTGAAGCTTTCTTT. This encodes CASGRRGRNMNTEAFF.